The following is a TCR beta chain sequence with its context. Its antigen remains unknown. The CDR3 contains 16 residues. Trimming cost V 1 base and J 2 bases, with 14 bases left between them. Germline CDR1 and CDR2: MDHEN and SYDVKM. Diagnosis relied on clinical symptoms, serum thyroxine and TRAb, thyroid ultrasound and orbital computed tomography. Preceding any ophthalmopathy symptoms, the blood sample dates from first hyperthyroidism diagnosis. This sample is drawn from a study of T cells in Graves' hyperthyroidism and ophthalmopathy. Findings and limits, study-wide: Blood also contained most expanded thyroid clonotypes above 0.001.

RNA transcripts were the template for amplifying TCR beta CDR3 regions. A first-round RT-PCR of the TCR CDR3 used the HTBI primer set. TCRdb passed the multiplex PCR reads through MiXCR, listing each CDR3 protein once. The sample holds 300,000 to 450,000 distinct CDR3 sequences; more than 15% are singletons and the top ten take about a quarter. The rearrangement uses TRBV28 and TRBJ2-5; D perhaps matches TRBD2 (5 bases). This clonotype was obtained from a woman under 30 with Graves' hyperthyroidism that later progressed to Graves' ophthalmopathy. Sequencing was done on a sample of blood. Written as DNA, the CDR3 is TGTGCCAGCAGTTTATTCACCCGGAGCGGACAAGAGACCCAGTACTTC. Translating gives CASSLFTRSGQETQYF.